What follows are 20 T cell receptor beta chains derived from one specimen sequenced in a study of blood T cell repertoires in COVID-19. Clones were sequenced by immunoSEQ multiplex PCR, and TCRdb holds only the in-frame ones, with some missing. Among approximately 400,000 clones, approximately 90% were seen once, and the ten largest hold about 0.83%. Sample: PBMCs or T cells enriched from blood (not recorded which). The origin of the receptors is a woman aged 40-49 years who had been exposed to COVID-19.

This chain connects TRBV6-1 to TRBJ1-6, with 11 nucleotides matching TRBD1. V shed 3 bases and J 5 bases; nucleotides not matched to a gene: 3. The CDR3 extends over 16 amino acids. CDR1 and CDR2 (germline): MNHNS, SASEGT. Written as DNA, the CDR3 is TGTGCCAGCAGTGACAGGGGACAGGGGGATAATTCACCCCTCCACTTT. Protein product: CASSDRGQGDNSPLHF.

V usage is TRBV4-2 and J usage is TRBJ2-3, with D possibly TRBD2 on 5 matching bases. In germline, CDR1 is LGHNA, CDR2 YNFKEQ. This CDR3 comprises 14 residues. Trimming removed 0 bases at V and 5 bases at J, with 9 bases between. The CDR3 loop reads CASSQESGGDTQYF. The CDR3 DNA reads TGTGCCAGCAGCCAAGAAAGCGGCGGAGATACGCAGTATTTT.

The rearrangement links TRBV7-9 to TRBJ2-1; 8 bases align to TRBD2. The germline CDR1 and CDR2 sequences are SEHNR and FQNEAQ (reference sequence). The CDR3 runs 16 residues. Unmatched junction bases numbered 5, after V lost 2 bases and J lost 2 bases. Here the CDR3 reads CASSLRAGGPYNEQFF. The CDR3 DNA sequence: TGTGCCAGCAGCTTAAGGGCGGGGGGCCCCTACAATGAGCAGTTCTTC.

The chain joins TRBV5-1 to TRBJ2-7, with D possibly TRBD1 on 5 matching bases. The CDR3 consists of 12 residues. Between the trimmed V and J ends, which lost 4 bases and 6 bases, there was a span of 11 bases. Germline-derived CDR1 and CDR2 are SGHRS and YFSETQ. The CDR3 region has the DNA TGCGCCAGCAGCCCCGACAGTCTCGAGCAGTACTTC. Protein: CASSPDSLEQYF. Filled out from reference TRBV5-1 and TRBJ2-7, the complete variable domain reads KAGVTQTPRYLIKTRGQQVTLSCSPISGHRSVSWYQQTPGQGLQFLFEYFSETQRNKGNFPGRFSGRQFSNSRSEMNVSTLELGDSALYLCASSPDSLEQYFGPGTRLTVT.

V usage is TRBV7-9 and J usage is TRBJ2-1; D may be TRBD1 (6 bases). V lost 2 bases to trimming and J lost 4 bases, with 12 bases between them. This CDR3 region has 15 residues. Germline V lookup: CDR1 SEHNR, CDR2 FQNEAQ (reference sequence). The DNA for the CDR3 is TGTGCCAGCAGCTTACGGGACACCTCTTACAATGAGCAGTTCTTC. It translates to CASSLRDTSYNEQFF.

The chain links TRBV15 to TRBJ1-1; TRBD1 agrees at 7 bases. CDR3 length equals 14 residues. Germline V gene lookup returns CDR1 LNHNV and CDR2 YYDKDF (reference sequence). The V and J ends lost 3 bases and 1 base, in that order; junction bases with no gene match: 2. The CDR3: CATSSGTENTEAFF. In nucleotides, the CDR3 is TGTGCCACCAGCAGCGGGACAGAGAACACTGAAGCTTTCTTT.

The chain employs TRBV19 and TRBJ1-6; D unclear. V lost 3 bases and J lost 9, with 18 bases in between. CDR3 size: 16 residues. The V gene's germline CDR1 is LNHDA and CDR2 SQIVND (reference sequence). CDR3 DNA: TGTGCCAGTAGTATGAAGGACGCGGGCGCGACTTCACCCCTCCACTTT. Protein product: CASSMKDAGATSPLHF.

The gene calls are TRBV30 and TRBJ1-1; D call uncertain. The CDR3 length is 14 residues. The germline V gene has CDR1 GTSNPN and CDR2 SVGIG (reference sequence). V lost 2 bases and J lost 2, with 12 bases in between. DNA of the CDR3: TGTGCCTGGAGTCCCCGGGCGGGTAACACTGAAGCTTTCTTT. Translating gives CAWSPRAGNTEAFF.

The chain employs TRBV13 and TRBJ1-2, with D perhaps matching TRBD1 (6 bases). Germline CDR1 is PRHDT and CDR2 is FYEKMQ (reference sequence). V was pared by 5 bases and J by 5 bases, with 18 bases between. The CDR3 spans 15 residues. The CDR3 nucleotides are TGTGCCAGCAGCACCGGGACACGGTTAGGGTATGGCTACACCTTC. The encoded protein is CASSTGTRLGYGYTF.

V and J are TRBV19 and TRBJ2-6; tentative D call: TRBD2 (5 bases). V dropped 3 bases and J dropped 3 bases, with 12 bases sitting between them. The V gene's germline CDR1 is LNHDA and CDR2 SQIVND (reference sequence). The length of the CDR3 is 16 residues. The CDR3: CASSIGSGGGANVLTF. DNA of the CDR3: TGTGCCAGTAGTATTGGCAGCGGCGGTGGGGCCAACGTCCTGACTTTC. Full variable domain (missing parts from reference TRBV19 and TRBJ2-6): DGGITQSPKYLFRKEGQNVTLSCEQNLNHDAMYWYRQDPGQGLRLIYYSQIVNDFQKGDIAEGYSVSREKKESFPLTVTSAQKNPTAFYLCASSIGSGGGANVLTFGAGSRLTVL.

V usage is TRBV15 and J usage is TRBJ1-5; D is unclear. The CDR3 spans 15 residues. Germline lookup yields CDR1 LNHNV and CDR2 YYDKDF (reference sequence). V dropped 0 bases and J dropped 6 bases, with 12 bases sitting between them. The CDR3: CATSRDLLRGQPQHF. The DNA for the CDR3 is TGTGCCACCAGCAGAGACCTCCTCCGAGGTCAGCCCCAGCATTTT. The full variable domain, in which reference TRBV15 and TRBJ1-5 provide the parts outside the CDR3, is DAMVIQNPRYQVTQFGKPVTLSCSQTLNHNVMYWYQQKSSQAPKLLFHYYDKDFNNEADTPDNFQSRRPNTSFCFLDIRSPGLGDTAMYLCATSRDLLRGQPQHFGDGTRLSIL.

The chain recombines TRBV7-3 with TRBJ2-7; 8 bases are a match to TRBD2. In germline, CDR1 is SGHTA, CDR2 FQGTGA. The length of the CDR3 is 16 residues. V lost 9 bases, J lost 1 base, and 14 bases stayed unmatched. For the CDR3, the DNA is TGTGCCAGAGCGGGGGACCTGTCCGTATGTTCCTACGAGCAGTACTTC. Translation gives CARAGDLSVCSYEQYF.

V and J are TRBV30 and TRBJ1-2; D not certain. V shed 5 bases and J shed 4 bases, with 8 bases lying between them. Germline CDR1 and CDR2: GTSNPN and SVGIG (reference sequence). CDR3 size: 11 residues. The CDR3 spells CAWLGSYGYTF. In DNA form, the CDR3 reads TGTGCCTGGTTGGGCTCCTATGGCTACACCTTC. Drawing the rest from reference TRBV30 and TRBJ1-2, the complete variable domain is SQTIHQWPATLVQPVGSPLSLECTVEGTSNPNLYWYRQAAGRGLQLLFYSVGIGQISSEVPQNLSASRPQDRQFILSSKKLLLSDSGFYLCAWLGSYGYTFGSGTRLTVV.

The genes are TRBV10-3 and TRBJ2-1, with a tentative D call TRBD1 (5 bases). This CDR3 is built from 14 residues. Germline V gene sequence: CDR1 ENHRY, CDR2 SYGVKD. V shed 10 bases and J shed 1 base, with 14 bases lying between them. CDR3 DNA: TGTGCCAACGGCCAGGGTGGATCCTACAATGAGCAGTTCTTC. Its protein is CANGQGGSYNEQFF.

The chain couples TRBV24-1 to TRBJ2-3, with TRBD1 matching 7 bases. The trim removed 4 bases at V and 0 bases at J, leaving 9 bases unmatched. The CDR3 runs 17 residues. Per the germline V gene, CDR1 is KGHDR and CDR2 is SFDVKD. The CDR3 region has the DNA TGTGCCACCAGTGACCGACAGGGATTTTCTAGCACAGATACGCAGTATTTT. Translated: CATSDRQGFSSTDTQYF.

The V gene is TRBV12-3 or TRBV12-4, the J gene TRBJ1-3, with no clear D. Trimming removed 1 base from V and 7 bases from J, with 8 bases in between. CDR3 length: 13 residues. The DNA for the CDR3 is TGTGCCAGCAGTTTAGGCAACAAGAACACCATATATTTT. Amino acids: CASSLGNKNTIYF.

V is TRBV30 and J is TRBJ1-2; weak D call: TRBD1 (6 bases). CDR1 is GTSNPN, CDR2 SVGIG, per germline (reference sequence). Trimming cost V 4 bases and J 4 bases, with 10 bases left between them. The CDR3 has 12 amino acids. DNA of the CDR3: TGTGCCTGGAAGGACAGCTTCTATGGCTACACCTTC. Protein: CAWKDSFYGYTF.

The chain employs TRBV10-1 and TRBJ1-1; D is unresolved. Germline assignment: CDR1 WNHNN and CDR2 SYGVQD (reference sequence). This CDR3 is built from 13 residues. The ends were cut back, 3 bases at V and 8 bases at J, with 13 bases in the middle. CDR3 loop: CASSDKPESEAFF. As DNA, the CDR3 is TGCGCCAGCAGTGATAAGCCGGAGAGCGAAGCTTTCTTT.

The sample holds a few counts of this clone. The chain uses TRBV27 and TRBJ1-5, with D perhaps matching TRBD1 (5 bases). The CDR3 has 14 amino acids. Per germline, CDR1 MNHEY and CDR2 SMNVEV (reference sequence). V lost 1 base to trimming and J lost 9 bases, with 13 bases between them. In DNA, the CDR3 is TGTGCCAGCAGTTTATTTCCAGGGAGGCGGCCCCAGCATTTT. This translates into CASSLFPGRRPQHF.

V usage is TRBV15 and J usage is TRBJ1-1; no definite D call. Germline CDR1 reads LNHNV; CDR2 reads YYDKDF (reference sequence). The CDR3 spans 14 residues. V lost 0 bases and J 0 bases, leaving 5 bases between the germline ends. CDR3 DNA: TGTGCCACCAGCAGAGATTTATTGAACACTGAAGCTTTCTTT. Protein sequence: CATSRDLLNTEAFF. Together with reference TRBV15 and TRBJ1-1, the CDR3 gives the full variable domain: DAMVIQNPRYQVTQFGKPVTLSCSQTLNHNVMYWYQQKSSQAPKLLFHYYDKDFNNEADTPDNFQSRRPNTSFCFLDIRSPGLGDTAMYLCATSRDLLNTEAFFGQGTRLTVV.